Below are 2 T cell receptor beta chains sequenced from a single sample in a study of blood T cells in healthy people across ages. Combining a sample-barcoded 5' primer with a J-beta primer mix, a second PCR ran for roughly 7 to 11 cycles. TCRdb redid the calling of the 5' RACE reads with MiXCR, one entry per CDR3 protein. The data show some 860,000 distinct CDR3 sequences, 56% seen once. The sequencing sample was made of blood. All receptors come from a man aged 35-49 years in good health.

The CDR3 region is CASSRTGLSRGEQYF. The DNA of the CDR3 is TGCGCCAGCAGCCGGACAGGTCTGTCCAGAGGAGAGCAGTACTTC. The V gene is TRBV4-3, the J gene TRBJ2-7, with 7 nucleotides matching TRBD1. Germline assignment: CDR1 LGHNA and CDR2 YSLEER. There are 15 residues in the CDR3. V gave up 4 bases and J gave up 7 bases; unmatched junction bases: 13.

V and J are TRBV20-1 and TRBJ1-5; no firm D call. Between the trimmed V and J ends, which lost 3 bases and 2 bases, there was a span of 14 bases. CDR1 and CDR2 (germline): DFQATT, SNEGSKA (reference sequence). The CDR3 has 15 residues. The CDR3 region is CSASEGREGNQPQHF. The CDR3 DNA reads TGCAGTGCTAGCGAAGGGAGGGAAGGCAATCAGCCCCAGCATTTT.